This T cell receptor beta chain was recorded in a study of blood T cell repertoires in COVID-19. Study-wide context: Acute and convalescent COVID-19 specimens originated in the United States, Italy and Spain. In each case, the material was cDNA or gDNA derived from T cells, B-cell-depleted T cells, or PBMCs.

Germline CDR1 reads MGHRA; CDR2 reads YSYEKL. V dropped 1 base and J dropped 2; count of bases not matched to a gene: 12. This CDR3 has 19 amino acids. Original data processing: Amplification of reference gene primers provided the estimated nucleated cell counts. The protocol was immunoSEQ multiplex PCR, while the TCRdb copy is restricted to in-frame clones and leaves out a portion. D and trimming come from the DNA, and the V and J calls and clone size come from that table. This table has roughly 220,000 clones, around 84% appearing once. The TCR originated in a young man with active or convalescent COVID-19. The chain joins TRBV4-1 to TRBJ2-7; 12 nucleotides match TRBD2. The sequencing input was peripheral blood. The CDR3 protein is CASSQGRLAGAHRAYEQYF. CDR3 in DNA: TGCGCCAGCAGCCAAGGTCGACTAGCGGGGGCTCACCGGGCCTACGAGCAGTACTTC.